Listed below are T cell receptor beta chains from one sample, sequenced in a study of cytomegalovirus exposure and HLA in healthy donors. The method was immunoSEQ multiplex PCR; TCRdb's version includes in-frame clones alone and lacks a portion of them. The table has some 110,000 clones, roughly 90% seen once. The sequenced sample consisted of PBMCs. These receptors were collected from a woman between 18 and 30 years old in good health and CMV-seropositive. Both conserved end residues are trimmed from each CDR3.

j_call: TRBJ2-7; v_call: TRBV28; cdr3_aa: ASSFRTGSYEQY
j_call: TRBJ1-2; v_call: TRBV7-9; cdr3_aa: ASSLGDRGKDGYT
j_call: TRBJ1-1; v_call: TRBV15; cdr3_aa: ATSIADTEAF
j_call: TRBJ2-3; v_call: TRBV2; cdr3_aa: ASSETGVGADTQY
j_call: TRBJ2-7; v_call: TRBV2; cdr3_aa: ASLRGQGQYEQY
j_call: TRBJ2-7; v_call: TRBV7-2; cdr3_aa: ASSLASLRDRGHEQY
j_call: TRBJ2-5; v_call: TRBV11-2; cdr3_aa: ASSLDPAGVETQY
j_call: TRBJ2-3; v_call: TRBV9; cdr3_aa: ASSVARGQAYTDTQY
j_call: TRBJ1-3; v_call: TRBV10-3; cdr3_aa: AIGATWENTIY
j_call: TRBJ2-1; v_call: TRBV6-4; cdr3_aa: ASSDTSGSSYNEQF
j_call: TRBJ1-2; v_call: TRBV9; cdr3_aa: ASSLISDSSDYT
j_call: TRBJ1-3; v_call: TRBV15; cdr3_aa: ATTPRNRGWSGNTIY
j_call: TRBJ2-7; v_call: TRBV28; cdr3_aa: ASSLSWGGSNEQY
j_call: TRBJ1-4; v_call: TRBV27; cdr3_aa: ATALQPKNEKLF
j_call: TRBJ2-5; v_call: TRBV28; cdr3_aa: ASSSERDYQETQY
j_call: TRBJ1-1; v_call: TRBV6-1; cdr3_aa: ASSERQGDTEAF
j_call: TRBJ1-4; v_call: TRBV7-9; cdr3_aa: ASSLVFRALGGEKLF
j_call: TRBJ2-3; v_call: TRBV9; cdr3_aa: ASSPVGGVSTDTQY
j_call: TRBJ2-2; v_call: TRBV11-2; cdr3_aa: ASSPTPNTGELF
j_call: TRBJ2-7; v_call: TRBV28; cdr3_aa: ASTDRGYEQY
j_call: TRBJ2-5; v_call: TRBV21-1; cdr3_aa: ASSKGGPTGGQETQY
j_call: TRBJ1-1; v_call: TRBV6-5; cdr3_aa: ASSWRTGGSEAF
j_call: TRBJ2-1; v_call: TRBV15; cdr3_aa: ATSRETSGIDEQF
j_call: TRBJ2-3; v_call: TRBV6-4; cdr3_aa: ASSDESGGPDTQY
j_call: TRBJ2-1; v_call: TRBV19; cdr3_aa: ASINQGAHEQF
j_call: TRBJ1-2; v_call: TRBV4-1; cdr3_aa: ASSQDRGVPGYGYT
j_call: TRBJ2-3; v_call: TRBV7-8; cdr3_aa: ASSPGTRSRTDTQY
j_call: TRBJ1-4; v_call: TRBV9; cdr3_aa: ASSGTGANVEKLF
j_call: TRBJ2-7; v_call: TRBV5-4; cdr3_aa: ASSLYRGYEQY
j_call: TRBJ2-5; v_call: TRBV7-6; cdr3_aa: ASSSSGVGTQY
j_call: TRBJ1-2; v_call: TRBV15; cdr3_aa: ATSRDPEADYGYT
j_call: TRBJ2-2; v_call: TRBV27; cdr3_aa: ASSALAGGNTGELF
j_call: TRBJ1-5; v_call: TRBV4-1; cdr3_aa: ASSQGIGDRDWNQPQH
j_call: TRBJ1-6; v_call: TRBV6-5; cdr3_aa: ASSIGQAHSPLH
j_call: TRBJ2-7; v_call: TRBV11-2; cdr3_aa: ASSPGQGGSYEQY
j_call: TRBJ1-1; v_call: TRBV5-1; cdr3_aa: ASSLAGGTNTEAF
j_call: TRBJ1-2; v_call: TRBV20-1; cdr3_aa: SALSDYGYT
j_call: TRBJ1-2; v_call: TRBV28; cdr3_aa: ASGTEDREDGYT
j_call: TRBJ1-6; v_call: TRBV4-3; cdr3_aa: ASSQHRENSPLH
j_call: TRBJ2-6; v_call: TRBV9; cdr3_aa: ASSRGGSGANVLT
j_call: TRBJ2-2; v_call: TRBV6-1; cdr3_aa: ASSPGGGGELF
j_call: TRBJ1-2; v_call: TRBV28; cdr3_aa: ASSAGTAYGYT
j_call: TRBJ2-5; v_call: TRBV5-4; cdr3_aa: ASSPSGGRAGTQY
j_call: TRBJ1-2; v_call: TRBV19; cdr3_aa: ASYDRLGDGYT
j_call: TRBJ1-2; v_call: TRBV15; cdr3_aa: ATSRDAREGNYGYT
j_call: TRBJ1-3; v_call: TRBV6-5; cdr3_aa: ASSLTTGSLNTIY
j_call: TRBJ1-1; v_call: TRBV13; cdr3_aa: ASTRQSYTEAF
j_call: TRBJ2-2; v_call: TRBV5-4; cdr3_aa: ASSLGTGFPTGELF
j_call: TRBJ1-2; v_call: TRBV4-1; cdr3_aa: ASSQSTGQVYGYT
j_call: TRBJ1-4; v_call: TRBV27; cdr3_aa: ASSPSVRKSGDEKLF
j_call: TRBJ2-5; v_call: TRBV27; cdr3_aa: ASSSSGSYQETQY
j_call: TRBJ2-5; v_call: TRBV28; cdr3_aa: ASSLTGLNQETQY
j_call: TRBJ1-6; v_call: TRBV5-6; cdr3_aa: ASSPYQVPNSPLH
j_call: TRBJ2-5; v_call: TRBV6-5; cdr3_aa: ASSPGLGFGETQY
j_call: TRBJ2-5; v_call: TRBV25-1; cdr3_aa: ASKGGTGGEETQY
j_call: TRBJ1-1; v_call: TRBV28; cdr3_aa: ASSLRTVNTEAF
j_call: TRBJ1-1; v_call: TRBV16; cdr3_aa: ASSQSMVQGAEAF
j_call: TRBJ1-1; v_call: TRBV2; cdr3_aa: ASIAGYMNTEAF
j_call: TRBJ1-4; v_call: TRBV4-1; cdr3_aa: ASSHPGRTGNEKLF
j_call: TRBJ2-3; v_call: TRBV4-3; cdr3_aa: ASSPASGGVTDTQY